The clone carrying this TCR beta chain has a handful of counts. PCR was performed a second time for about 7 to 12 cycles using a sample-barcoded 5' primer and a J-beta primer mix. MiXCR was run by TCRdb on the 5' RACE reads, yielding one entry per CDR3 protein. The table records over 450,000 distinct CDR3 sequences, around 24% of them present only once. The sample is drawn from a study of blood T cells in healthy people across ages. The sample was also reused in another study, on T cells of mothers and their children.

Input material: blood. The TCR comes from a boy aged 10-17 years in good health.

The CDR3 nucleotides read TGCGCCAGCAGCGGCCGGGGGCAGCTGTTTTTT. Translated: CASSGRGQLFF. The J gene is TRBJ1-4, the V gene TRBV4-1; weak D call: TRBD1 (6 bases). V lost 5 bases to trimming and J lost 14 bases, with 12 bases between them. Germline CDR1 reads MGHRA; CDR2 reads YSYEKL. This CDR3 has 11 amino acids.